The T cell receptor (beta chain) under discussion was sequenced for a study of T cells in Graves' hyperthyroidism and ophthalmopathy. General study points: Ophthalmopathy was told apart from stable hyperthyroidism by a 13 V-J model.

A patient was excluded if there was uncontrolled infection, other autoimmune disease, pregnancy or lactation. PBMCs were obtained from 10 ml fresh peripheral blood. Researchers took RNA transcripts and amplified the TCR beta CDR3 regions from them. An initial round of RT-PCR targeting the TCR CDR3 relied on the HTBI primer set. TCRdb analysed the multiplex PCR reads with MiXCR anew, one entry per CDR3 protein. The repertoire holds about 640,000 distinct CDR3 sequences, with roughly 20% as singletons. The CDR3 is 12 residues long. Germline CDR1 SGHAT, CDR2 FQNNGV. Trimming removed 5 bases from V and 5 bases from J, with 8 bases in between. This clonotype was recorded at least ten times. What it recognizes is unknown.

The receptor was isolated from a man between 25 and 39 years old with Graves' ophthalmopathy. The chain employs TRBV11-2 and TRBJ2-3, with a tentative D call TRBD2 (5 bases). The sample comprised blood. The CDR3 region has the DNA TGTGCCAGCAGCGACTATGTAGATACGCAGTATTTT. It codes for CASSDYVDTQYF.